This is a list of T cell receptor beta chains from one sample in a study of beta chain features in type 1 diabetes. Produced via immunoSEQ multiplex PCR; TCRdb's table is partial and in-frame only. The sample includes under 200,000 clones, approximately 9.9% of them seen just once. Sequencing input: central memory CD4+ T cells from blood. The receptors here all came from a woman aged 18-35 years in good health. Each CDR3 is given with its conserved first and last residue. D genes are given only for firm matches. Clone size is stated in some rows and not others, as once, few, many or a class when expanded.

NA	NA	TRBV30	TRBJ1-1	TGTGCCTGGATAGAAGGCCCAGGCATGAACACTGAAGCTTTCTTT	CAWIEGPGMNTEAFF
NA	few	TRBV30	TRBJ2-6	TGTGCCTGGAGTACTGGGGGGTCCAACGTCCTGACTTTC	CAWSTGGSNVLTF
TRBD2	NA	TRBV7-2	TRBJ2-1	TGTGCCAGCAGCGGCGGACTAGCGGGATTGGAGCAGTTCTTC	CASSGGLAGLEQFF
NA	few	TRBV7-2	TRBJ1-1	TGTGCCAGCAGCTTAGCGCCGGCCCCTGGAGCCACTGAAGCTTTCTTT	CASSLAPAPGATEAFF
TRBD2	few	TRBV6-5	TRBJ2-1	TGTGCCAGCAGATTAGCGGGACGCGGCCATGAGCAGTTCTTC	CASRLAGRGHEQFF
NA	few	TRBV7-2	TRBJ2-7	TGTGCCAGCAGCTTAGGGTACAGTTACTACGAGCAGTACTTC	CASSLGYSYYEQYF
NA	few	TRBV6-6	TRBJ2-1	TGTGCCAGCATTCTTATCGACAGCGTCTACAATGAGCAGTTCTTC	CASILIDSVYNEQFF
TRBD2	NA	TRBV7-8	TRBJ2-3	TGTGCCAGCAGCCGGACTAGCCGCACAGATACGCAGTATTTT	CASSRTSRTDTQYF
NA	NA	TRBV10-3	TRBJ1-1	TGTGCCATCGGGAGGGCAGCCTCGACTGAAGCTTTCTTT	CAIGRAASTEAFF
NA	NA	TRBV4-2	TRBJ2-7	TGTGCCAGCAGCTTCGGACAATACGAGCAGTACTTC	CASSFGQYEQYF
NA	few	TRBV6-5	TRBJ1-1	TGTGCCAGCAGTTACGGAGTCGACAGGACTGAAGCTTTCTTT	CASSYGVDRTEAFF
NA	few	TRBV6-6	TRBJ1-1	TGTGCCAGCAGTCCCGACTACGGGGTGGGCACTGAAGCTTTCTTT	CASSPDYGVGTEAFF
TRBD1	few	TRBV9	TRBJ1-4	TGTGCCAGCAGCGTAGGGCTGACAGGGGAGGATGAAAAACTGTTTTTT	CASSVGLTGEDEKLFF
TRBD1	few	TRBV5-1	TRBJ1-5	TGCGCCAGCAGCTTGGGGCAGGGGGACGGTCAGCCCCAGCATTTT	CASSLGQGDGQPQHF
NA	NA	TRBV6-5	TRBJ2-1	TGTGCCAGCAGTTACCGGGGGGCCCCCAATGAGCAGTTCTTC	CASSYRGAPNEQFF
NA	NA	TRBV9	TRBJ2-7	TGTGCCAGCAGTGGATCAGGGGAGCAGTACTTC	CASSGSGEQYF
NA	few	TRBV9	TRBJ2-3	TGTGCCAGCAGCGCTCTCCTACCCGGGAGCGCAGATACGCAGTATTTT	CASSALLPGSADTQYF
NA	NA	TRBV11-2	TRBJ2-3	TGTGCCAGCAGGGATGCCGCAGGGCCAGATACGCAGTATTTT	CASRDAAGPDTQYF
NA	few	TRBV25-1	TRBJ2-1	TGTGCCAGCAGTGGCGGGCACAATGAGCAGTTCTTC	CASSGGHNEQFF
NA	NA	TRBV9	TRBJ2-3	TGTGCCAGCAGCGTCGTCGGTTCTAGCACAGATACGCAGTATTTT	CASSVVGSSTDTQYF
TRBD1	few	TRBV5-1	TRBJ1-1	TGCGCCAGCAGCCGACAGGGACGGTTATCTAACACTGAAGCTTTCTTT	CASSRQGRLSNTEAFF
TRBD2	few	TRBV4-1	TRBJ2-5	TGCGCCAGCAGCCAAGATGACGGGGGGAACCAAGAGACCCAGTACTTC	CASSQDDGGNQETQYF
NA	few	TRBV19	TRBJ2-1	TGTGCCAGTAGTACCCGACAGGCGCAGTTCTTC	CASSTRQAQFF
NA	few	TRBV7-8	TRBJ2-7	TGTGCCAGCAGCTCCGGGACTTACTCCTACGAGCAGTACTTC	CASSSGTYSYEQYF
NA	many	TRBV11-2	TRBJ2-1	TGTGCCAGCGGGGGGGCTAGCTCCTACAATGAGCAGTTCTTC	CASGGASSYNEQFF
NA	NA	TRBV30	TRBJ1-2	TGTGCCTGGCAACCCGGGTGGGAGGCCTATGGCTACACCTTC	CAWQPGWEAYGYTF
NA	NA	TRBV30	TRBJ1-4	TGTGCCTGGATGGCTAAAGGAGGGGAGGAAAAACTGTTTTTT	CAWMAKGGEEKLFF
TRBD1	NA	TRBV5-1	TRBJ1-1	TGCGCCAGCAGCTCCGGACAGGGGGTTAACACTGAAGCTTTCTTT	CASSSGQGVNTEAFF
NA	NA	TRBV9	TRBJ1-2	TGTGCCAGCAGCGTAGAACTTAACTATGGCTACACCTTC	CASSVELNYGYTF
NA	NA	TRBV2	TRBJ2-3	TGTGCCAGTGTTCTACGCACAGATACGCAGTATTTT	CASVLRTDTQYF
TRBD2	few	TRBV2	TRBJ2-7	TGTGCCAGCCGGACTAGCACTTACGAGCAGTACTTC	CASRTSTYEQYF
NA	NA	TRBV5-1	TRBJ2-2	TGCGCCAGCAGCTTGGCACAGGACCGGGAGCTGTTTTTT	CASSLAQDRELFF
NA	NA	TRBV9	TRBJ1-1	TGTGCCAGCAGCGGAGGGATTAAGAACACTGAAGCTTTCTTT	CASSGGIKNTEAFF
TRBD1	few	TRBV18	TRBJ1-1	TGTGCCAGCTCAGGACAGGGGCGAGGGACTGAAGCTTTCTTT	CASSGQGRGTEAFF
NA	NA	TRBV18	TRBJ1-2	TGTGCCAGCTCACCACGGGCTTCAGATGGCTACACCTTC	CASSPRASDGYTF
TRBD1	medium-sized	TRBV29-1	TRBJ1-1	TGCAGCTATCGGGACAGGGATTACACTGAAGCTTTCTTT	CSYRDRDYTEAFF
TRBD2	few	TRBV4-2	TRBJ2-1	TGTGCCAGCAGCCTAGACCTAGCGGGTTTTTACAATGAGCAGTTCTTC	CASSLDLAGFYNEQFF
NA	many	TRBV23-1	TRBJ1-5	TGCGCCAGCCCCACGAGGCAGCCCCAGCATTTT	CASPTRQPQHF
NA	NA	TRBV7-2	TRBJ2-7	TGTGCCAGCAGCTTAGAGGGCGGGGCTTCCTACGAGCAGTACTTC	CASSLEGGASYEQYF
NA	NA	TRBV5-1	TRBJ2-5	TGCGCCAGCAGAGGAGGGGAAGAGACCCAGTACTTC	CASRGGEETQYF
NA	many	TRBV2	TRBJ1-1	TGTGCCAGCAGTGATGGTGGGGGGATGAACACTGAAGCTTTCTTT	CASSDGGGMNTEAFF
NA	few	TRBV30	TRBJ2-1	TGTGCCTGGAGTCTTGGCCACAATGAGCAGTTCTTC	CAWSLGHNEQFF